Shown below are 15 T cell receptor beta chains from a single sample sequenced in a study of patients and donors after allogeneic stem cell transplantation. TCRdb reanalysed the RT-PCR reads using MiXCR and keeps one entry per CDR3 protein. The sample shows over 150,000 distinct CDR3 sequences, 25% to 35% of them seen only once. The sequenced sample consisted of blood, either unsorted or a sorted T cell fraction (not recorded which). The origin of the receptors is a human donor who was either an allogeneic HSCT recipient or a stem cell or donor lymphocyte infusion donor (not recorded which). It is not recorded whose cells these are; they may come from a transplant donor.

The table lists this clonotype with a count of one. The CDR3 is CASRAGGLGELFF. As DNA, the CDR3 is TGCGCCAGCAGAGCGGGAGGGCTCGGGGAGCTGTTTTTT. This sequence joins TRBV10-2 and TRBJ2-2, with 10 bases identical to TRBD2. The CDR3 is 13 amino acids. V shed 6 bases and J 7 bases; nucleotides not matched to a gene: 2. Germline V gene lookup returns CDR1 WSHSY and CDR2 SAAADI.

This clonotype was seen many times. The rearrangement uses TRBV28 and TRBJ1-5; weak D call: TRBD1 (5 bases). CDR1 and CDR2 (germline): MDHEN, SYDVKM. CDR3 length equals 15 residues. Trimming pared 5 bases from V and 0 bases from J, leaving 11 bases between. The DNA for the CDR3 is TGTGCCAGCAGTCCGACAGACTATAGCAATCAGCCCCAGCATTTT. Encoded protein: CASSPTDYSNQPQHF.

V gene TRBV28 combines with J gene TRBJ2-3; D may be TRBD2 (5 bases). Trimming removed 8 bases from V and 1 base from J, with 13 bases in between. CDR3 length: 14 residues. Germline V gene sequence: CDR1 MDHEN, CDR2 SYDVKM. The CDR3: CASLDWGGTDTQYF. The CDR3 DNA is TGTGCCAGCCTGGACTGGGGAGGCACAGATACGCAGTATTTT.

The chain couples TRBV4-2 to TRBJ1-2, with D hard to call. Trimming stripped 0 bases from V and 4 bases from J, with 15 bases between. This CDR3 has 16 amino acids. Germline V gene sequence: CDR1 LGHNA, CDR2 YNFKEQ. The CDR3 loop is CASSQDPDRTTYGYTF. In DNA form, the CDR3 reads TGTGCCAGCAGCCAAGACCCTGACCGAACCACCTATGGCTACACCTTC.

In its sample, this clonotype was seen once. J is TRBJ2-7 and V is TRBV12-3 or TRBV12-4; 9 positions match TRBD1. V gave up 5 bases and J gave up 0 bases; unmatched junction bases: 5. The CDR3 extends over 15 amino acids. CDR3 sequence reads: CASSNRGLSSYEQYF. In DNA, the CDR3 is TGTGCCAGCAGTAACAGGGGGCTGAGCTCCTACGAGCAGTACTTC.

This clonotype showed up many times. The chain recombines TRBV3-1 with TRBJ1-5, with D unclear. There are 14 residues in the CDR3. Germline V CDR1 and CDR2: LGHDT, YNNKEL (reference sequence). V was clipped by 3 bases and J by 0 bases, with 6 bases between them. The CDR3 protein is CASSQGYSNQPQHF. The CDR3, as DNA: TGTGCCAGCAGCCAGGGGTATAGCAATCAGCCCCAGCATTTT.

This clonotype occurred a few times. The V and J genes are TRBV4-2 and TRBJ2-3; TRBD1 might be the D (5 bases). This CDR3 contains 17 residues. Trimming stripped 0 bases from V and 2 bases from J, with 15 bases between. Germline assignment: CDR1 LGHNA and CDR2 YNFKEQ. CDR3 protein: CASSQDVRRGPTDTQYF. DNA of the CDR3: TGTGCCAGCAGCCAAGATGTGAGAAGGGGCCCCACAGATACGCAGTATTTT.

V is TRBV6-6 and J is TRBJ1-4; 7 bases align to TRBD1. V lost 6 bases, J lost 0 bases, and 16 bases stayed unmatched. Germline CDR1 and CDR2: MNHNY and SVGAGI (reference sequence). The CDR3 loop spans 19 amino acids. DNA of the CDR3: TGTGCCAGCAGCTATGGGTCCCGGACAGGACTAGCAACTAATGAAAAACTGTTTTTT. Its translation: CASSYGSRTGLATNEKLFF.

The rearrangement uses TRBV3-1 and TRBJ2-2; 12 nucleotides match TRBD2. Germline V gene data show CDR1 as LGHDT and CDR2 as YNNKEL (reference sequence). The CDR3 consists of 16 residues. J lost 2 bases, V lost 5 bases, and 3 bases had no gene match. CDR3 bases: TGTGCCAGCAGCGCTAGCGGGAGGGCCAACACCGGGGAGCTGTTTTTT. Residues: CASSASGRANTGELFF.

The gene calls are TRBV9 and TRBJ2-2; D might be TRBD2 (5 bases). Germline V gene data show CDR1 as SGDLS and CDR2 as YYNGEE. The CDR3 is 16 amino acids. V dropped 3 bases and J dropped 0 bases, with 12 bases sitting between them. DNA of the CDR3: TGTGCCAGCAGCGCCATTTCCGGGACGAACACCGGGGAGCTGTTTTTT. Amino acid sequence: CASSAISGTNTGELFF.

The chain has TRBV11-2 and TRBJ2-1; D is uncertain. The germline V gene encodes CDR1 SGHAT and CDR2 FQNNGV. Between the trimmed V and J ends, which lost 1 base and 7 bases, there was a span of 8 bases. CDR3 length: 13 amino acids. The CDR3 bases are TGTGCCAGCAGCTTAGTCGACCTAAATGAGCAGTTCTTC. Translation gives CASSLVDLNEQFF.

This clonotype was counted between two and nine times. The chain recombines TRBV28 with TRBJ1-2, with D possibly TRBD1 on 5 matching bases. Germline values: CDR1 MDHEN, CDR2 SYDVKM. CDR3 length equals 15 residues. V was cut by 10 bases and J by 6 bases, with 24 bases left in between. Written as DNA, the CDR3 is TGTGCCACCCCCACTGGGACCAACCCCAGGAATGGCTACACCTTC. Protein product: CATPTGTNPRNGYTF.

There are many counts of this clonotype. The V and J genes are TRBV27 and TRBJ1-4; no firm D call. Germline V gene lookup returns CDR1 MNHEY and CDR2 SMNVEV (reference sequence). The V end lost 2 bases, the J end lost 11 bases, and 15 bases lay between the germline ends. The CDR3 consists of 14 residues. The CDR3: CASSLKGLRAKLFF. CDR3 coding DNA: TGTGCCAGCAGTTTAAAAGGACTTAGGGCCAAACTGTTTTTT.

This clonotype was detected once. The gene calls are TRBV6-1 and TRBJ2-7, with TRBD2 matching 10 bases. Trimming at V came to 7 bases and at J to 3 bases, leaving 9 bases not matched to a gene. This CDR3 is 15 amino acids long. The V gene's germline CDR1 is MNHNS and CDR2 SASEGT. The CDR3 region has the DNA TGTGCCAGCACCCCATTAGCGGGAGGAGTCTACGAGCAGTACTTC. Its translation is CASTPLAGGVYEQYF.

The table lists this clonotype with a few counts. The chain couples TRBV6-5 to TRBJ2-1; TRBD1 agrees at 8 bases. The CDR3 contains 18 residues. V trimming: 0 bases; J trimming: 0 bases; junction bases outside the gene matches: 7. Per germline, CDR1 MNHEY and CDR2 SVGAGI. CDR3 sequence reads: CASSYSPDGQGSYNEQFF. The CDR3 DNA sequence: TGTGCCAGCAGTTACTCACCCGACGGACAGGGCTCCTACAATGAGCAGTTCTTC.